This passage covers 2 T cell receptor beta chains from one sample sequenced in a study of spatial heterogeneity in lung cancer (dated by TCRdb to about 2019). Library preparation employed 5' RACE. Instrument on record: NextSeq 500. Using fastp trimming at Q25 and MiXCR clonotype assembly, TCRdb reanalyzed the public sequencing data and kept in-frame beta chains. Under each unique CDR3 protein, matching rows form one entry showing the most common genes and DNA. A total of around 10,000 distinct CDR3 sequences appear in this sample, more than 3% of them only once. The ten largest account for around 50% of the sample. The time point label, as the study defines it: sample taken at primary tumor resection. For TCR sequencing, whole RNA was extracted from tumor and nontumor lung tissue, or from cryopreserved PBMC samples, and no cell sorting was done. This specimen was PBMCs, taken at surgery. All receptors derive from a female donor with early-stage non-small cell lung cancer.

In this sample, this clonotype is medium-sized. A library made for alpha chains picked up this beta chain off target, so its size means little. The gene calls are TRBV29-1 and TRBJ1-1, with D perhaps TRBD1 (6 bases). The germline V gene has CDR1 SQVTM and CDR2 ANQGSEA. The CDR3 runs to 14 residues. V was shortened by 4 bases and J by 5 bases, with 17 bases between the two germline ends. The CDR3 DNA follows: TGCAGCGTTGGACCCACAGGGAGGGGGACTGAAGCTTTCTTT. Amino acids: CSVGPTGRGTEAFF.

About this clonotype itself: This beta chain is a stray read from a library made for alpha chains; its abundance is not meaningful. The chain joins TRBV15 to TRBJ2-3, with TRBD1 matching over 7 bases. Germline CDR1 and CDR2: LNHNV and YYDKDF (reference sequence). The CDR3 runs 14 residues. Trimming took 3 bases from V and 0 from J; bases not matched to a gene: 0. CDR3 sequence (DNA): TGTGCCACCAGCAGGACAGGGAGCACAGATACGCAGTATTTT. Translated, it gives CATSRTGSTDTQYF.